This T cell receptor beta chain was recovered during a study of T cell responses to AZD1222 COVID-19 vaccine. Study-level background: It was second doses at about 4 or about 12 weeks that were pooled.

Per germline, CDR1 LNHNV and CDR2 YYDKDF (reference sequence). The CDR3 has 15 amino acids. Trimming shortened V by 6 bases and J by 6 bases, and 18 bases separated the two germline ends. The study, taken as a whole, reports: Spike-specific TCR breadth and depth grew following two AZD1222 doses.

Concerning this clone: Its antigen is undetermined.

Assay: immunoSEQ multiplex PCR; the TCRdb copy retains only in-frame clones and omits some. The sample holds 35,000 to 45,000 clones, around 82% seen once. The V call is TRBV15, the J call TRBJ2-1, with D possibly matching TRBD1 (7 bases). Here the sequenced sample was peripheral blood, taken on day 0 of AZD1222 vaccination. The TCR originated in an adult in good health. CDR3 bases: TGTGCCACCAGGGTCAGGGGGGCCCTAAGCAATGAGCAGTTCTTC. It yields the protein CATRVRGALSNEQFF.